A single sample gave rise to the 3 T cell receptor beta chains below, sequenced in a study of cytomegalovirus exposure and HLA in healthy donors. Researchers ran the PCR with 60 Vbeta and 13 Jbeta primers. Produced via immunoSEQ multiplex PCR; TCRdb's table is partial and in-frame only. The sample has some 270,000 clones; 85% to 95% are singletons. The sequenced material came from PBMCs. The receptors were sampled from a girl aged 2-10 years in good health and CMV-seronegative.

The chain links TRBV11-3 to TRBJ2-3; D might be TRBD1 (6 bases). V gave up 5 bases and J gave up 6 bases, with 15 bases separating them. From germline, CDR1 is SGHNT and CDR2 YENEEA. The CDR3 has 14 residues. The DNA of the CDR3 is TGTGCCAGCAGCACCCTAAAGGGGGTCGATACGCAGTATTTT. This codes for CASSTLKGVDTQYF.

This CDR3 is CASSSLGFLQETQYF. CDR3 nucleotides: TGTGCCAGCAGCAGCCTCGGGTTTCTCCAAGAGACCCAGTACTTC. This chain uses TRBV27 with TRBJ2-5; no reliable D call. The germline CDR1 and CDR2 sequences are MNHEY and SMNVEV (reference sequence). The CDR3 runs to 15 residues. V lost 6 bases, J lost 1 base, and 15 bases lay in between.

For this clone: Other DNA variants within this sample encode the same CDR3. For the CDR3, the DNA is TGTGCCAGCAGCTTGGGGCAGGGGGCCTACGAGCAGTACTTC. Protein sequence: CASSLGQGAYEQYF. The chain is built from TRBV5-4 and TRBJ2-7; 7 bases align to TRBD1. The CDR3 has 14 amino acids. Germline assignment: CDR1 SGHNT and CDR2 YYREEE (reference sequence). J lost 2 bases, V lost 0 bases, and 2 bases had no gene match.